This T cell receptor beta chain was sequenced in a study of cytomegalovirus exposure and HLA in healthy donors (TCRdb year 2017). Regarding the study in general: According to a later analysis, one platform produced both the 110 or so validation repertoires and the 670 or so repertoires of the first cohort. Besides the first cohort of under 700 subjects, a separate validation cohort made up of over 100 different subjects was used. The study combined high-throughput TCR immunosequencing, statistical association of individual TCRs with disease status, and machine learning to predict cytomegalovirus infection status. The study aimed to test whether signatures of past pathogen exposure could be identified by cataloging public T cell receptors.

Libraries came from the immunoSEQ multiplex PCR assay. In the paper's pipeline: A statistical classification framework was built to diagnose cytomegalovirus status from the catalog of TCR beta chain sequences. The immuneACCESS repertoire file appears here via TCRdb, limited to in-frame rearrangements. These files lack a portion of the clones; in checked studies, under half of the deficit traces to unresolved V genes, and the cause of the others is not known. V and J calls plus clone size are reproduced from that table; the DNA served to infer D and trimming. For this sample the table gives a few hundred thousand clones, of which around 86% were detected only once. The ten biggest clones cover roughly 0.82% of the sample. General conclusions and limits of the study: A later analysis found that TCRs clustered in the first cohort also tended to co-occur in the approximately 120 validation repertoires, with 90% to 95% of cluster scores above 0. Across donors, most TCR sequences were observed very rarely, whereas some public TCRs were present in many individuals. The authors suggested that the approach could potentially be extended to other disease states and immunological phenotypes. The study gave a list of around 170 TCR beta chains associated with cytomegalovirus. In vitro tests confirmed that three of the cytomegalovirus-associated TCR beta chains recognize cytomegalovirus antigens. Cytomegalovirus status was reported to be diagnosed by the classifier with high specificity and sensitivity in both the original and validation cohorts. All 130 or so repertoires were used to score co-occurrence in the validation cohort in a later analysis, because that analysis had no HLA typing for the cohort.

The germline V gene encodes CDR1 MDHEN and CDR2 SYDVKM. Trimming costs V 3 bases and J 2 bases, and their ends lie 11 bases apart. Including cysteine and phenylalanine, the CDR3 has 15 amino acids. Only the CDR3 DNA is retained, 45 bases long and in frame from the first base. Separate from the roughly 650-subject first cohort, the validation cohort of 120 subjects was the group to which the donors belonged. Comments on this clone: The antigen it recognizes is unknown. Base quality data are lacking; no much larger clone is found one base away.

The V and J genes are TRBV28 and TRBJ1-3; the D region possibly corresponds to TRBD1 (5 bases align). The sequence derives from a woman younger than 35 in good health and CMV-seronegative. Sequencing used PBMCs. The nucleotide sequence is TGTGCCAGCAGTTTCGCAGGGCAAGCTGGAAACACCATATATTTT. Its protein product is CASSFAGQAGNTIYF.